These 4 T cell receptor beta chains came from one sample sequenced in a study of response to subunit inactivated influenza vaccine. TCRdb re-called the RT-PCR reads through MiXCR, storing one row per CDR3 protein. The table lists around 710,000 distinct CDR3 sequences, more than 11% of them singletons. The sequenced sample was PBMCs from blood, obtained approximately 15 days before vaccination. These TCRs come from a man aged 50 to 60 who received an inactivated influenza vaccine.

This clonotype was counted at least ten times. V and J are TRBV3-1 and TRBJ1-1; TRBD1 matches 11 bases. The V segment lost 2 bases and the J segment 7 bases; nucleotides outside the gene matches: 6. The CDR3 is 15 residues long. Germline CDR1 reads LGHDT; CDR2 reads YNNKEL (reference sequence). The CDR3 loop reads CASSQTRTGGFEAFF. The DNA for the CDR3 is TGTGCCAGCAGCCAAACCCGGACAGGGGGCTTTGAAGCTTTCTTT.

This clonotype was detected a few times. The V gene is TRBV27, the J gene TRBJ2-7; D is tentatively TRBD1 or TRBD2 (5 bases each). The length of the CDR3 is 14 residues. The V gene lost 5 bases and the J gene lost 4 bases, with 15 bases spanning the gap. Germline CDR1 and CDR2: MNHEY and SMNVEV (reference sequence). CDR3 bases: TGTGCCAGCAGTAGGCAGGGAGTGGGATACGAGCAGTACTTC. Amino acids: CASSRQGVGYEQYF.

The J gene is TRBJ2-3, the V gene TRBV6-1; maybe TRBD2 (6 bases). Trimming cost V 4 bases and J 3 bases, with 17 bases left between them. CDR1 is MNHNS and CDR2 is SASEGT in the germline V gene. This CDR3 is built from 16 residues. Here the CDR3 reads CASSGSGTWGTDTQYF. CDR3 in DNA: TGTGCCAGCAGTGGGTCCGGGACTTGGGGGACAGATACGCAGTATTTT.

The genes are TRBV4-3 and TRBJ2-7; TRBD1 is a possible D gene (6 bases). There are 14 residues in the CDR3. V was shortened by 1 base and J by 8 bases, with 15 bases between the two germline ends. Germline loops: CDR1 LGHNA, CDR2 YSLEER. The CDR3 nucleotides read TGCGCCAGCAGCCAAGTCCCCGGGACACGGCAGCAGTACTTC. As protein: CASSQVPGTRQQYF.